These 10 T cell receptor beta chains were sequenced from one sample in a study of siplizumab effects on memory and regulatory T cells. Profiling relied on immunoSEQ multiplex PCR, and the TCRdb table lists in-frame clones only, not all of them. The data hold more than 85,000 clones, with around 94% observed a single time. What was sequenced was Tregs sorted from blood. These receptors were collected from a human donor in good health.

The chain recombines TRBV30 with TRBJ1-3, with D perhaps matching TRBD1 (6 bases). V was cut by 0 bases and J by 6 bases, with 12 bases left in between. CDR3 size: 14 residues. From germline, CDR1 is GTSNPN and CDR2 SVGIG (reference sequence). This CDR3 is CAWSVGGELNTIYF. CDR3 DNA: TGTGCCTGGAGTGTAGGGGGGGAACTAAACACCATATATTTT.

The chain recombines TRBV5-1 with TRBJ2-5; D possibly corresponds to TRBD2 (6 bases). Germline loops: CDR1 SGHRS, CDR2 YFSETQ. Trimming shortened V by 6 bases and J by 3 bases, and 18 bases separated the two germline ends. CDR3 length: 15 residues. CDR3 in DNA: TGCGCCAGCAACATTTACGGGACTTTCGAAGAGACCCAGTACTTC. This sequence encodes CASNIYGTFEETQYF.

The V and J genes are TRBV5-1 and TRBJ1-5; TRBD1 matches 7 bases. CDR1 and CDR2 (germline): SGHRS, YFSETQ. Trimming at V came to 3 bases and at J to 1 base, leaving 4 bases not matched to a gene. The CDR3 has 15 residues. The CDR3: CASSYRGESNQPQHF. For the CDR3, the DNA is TGCGCCAGCAGCTACAGGGGTGAGAGCAATCAGCCCCAGCATTTT.

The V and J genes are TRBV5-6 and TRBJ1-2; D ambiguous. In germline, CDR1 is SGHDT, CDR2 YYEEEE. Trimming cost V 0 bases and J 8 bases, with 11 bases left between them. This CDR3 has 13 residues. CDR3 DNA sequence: TGTGCCAGCAGCTTGGTTCCATTGGAAGGCTACACCTTC. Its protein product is CASSLVPLEGYTF.

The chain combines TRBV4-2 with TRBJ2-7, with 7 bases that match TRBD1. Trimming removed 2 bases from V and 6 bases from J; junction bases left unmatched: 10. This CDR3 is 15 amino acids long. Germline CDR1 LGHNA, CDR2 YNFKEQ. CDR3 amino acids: CASSQPNEGAGEQYF. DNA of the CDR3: TGTGCCAGCAGCCAACCGAACGAGGGGGCAGGCGAGCAGTACTTC.

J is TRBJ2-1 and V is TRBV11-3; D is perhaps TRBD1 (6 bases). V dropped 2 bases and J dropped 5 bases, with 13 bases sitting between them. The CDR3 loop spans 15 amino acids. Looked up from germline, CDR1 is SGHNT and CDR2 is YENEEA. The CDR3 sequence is CASSLQGYRHNEQFF. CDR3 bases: TGTGCCAGCAGCTTACAGGGGTACCGGCACAATGAGCAGTTCTTC. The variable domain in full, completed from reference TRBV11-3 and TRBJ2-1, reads EAGVVQSPRYKIIEKKQPVAFWCNPISGHNTLYWYLQNLGQGPELLIRYENEEAVDDSQLPKDRFSAERLKGVDSTLKIQPAELGDSAVYLCASSLQGYRHNEQFFGPGTRLTVL.

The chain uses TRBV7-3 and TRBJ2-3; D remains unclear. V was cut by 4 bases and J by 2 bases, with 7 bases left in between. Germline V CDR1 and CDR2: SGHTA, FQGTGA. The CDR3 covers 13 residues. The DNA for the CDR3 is TGTGCCAGCAGCTCCCGGCACACAGATACGCAGTATTTT. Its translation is CASSSRHTDTQYF.

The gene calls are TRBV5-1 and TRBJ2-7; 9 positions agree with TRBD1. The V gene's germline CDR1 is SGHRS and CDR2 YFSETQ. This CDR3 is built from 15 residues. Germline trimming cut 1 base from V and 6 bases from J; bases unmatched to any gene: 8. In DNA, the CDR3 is TGCGCCAGCAGCTTGACCCGGGACAGGGTAGGCGAGCAGTACTTC. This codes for CASSLTRDRVGEQYF. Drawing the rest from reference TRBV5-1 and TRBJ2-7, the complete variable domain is KAGVTQTPRYLIKTRGQQVTLSCSPISGHRSVSWYQQTPGQGLQFLFEYFSETQRNKGNFPGRFSGRQFSNSRSEMNVSTLELGDSALYLCASSLTRDRVGEQYFGPGTRLTVT.

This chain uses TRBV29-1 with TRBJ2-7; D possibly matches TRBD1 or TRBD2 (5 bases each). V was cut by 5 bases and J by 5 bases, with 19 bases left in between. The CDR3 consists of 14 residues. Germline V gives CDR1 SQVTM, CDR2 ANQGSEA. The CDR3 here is CSVLSSGGFNEQYF. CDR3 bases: TGCAGCGTTCTTTCGTCTGGGGGATTTAACGAGCAGTACTTC.

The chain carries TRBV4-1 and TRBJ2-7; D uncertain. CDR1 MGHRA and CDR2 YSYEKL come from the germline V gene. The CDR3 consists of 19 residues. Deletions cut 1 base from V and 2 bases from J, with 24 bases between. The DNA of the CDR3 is TGCGCCAGCAGCCAAGTTCACGGGCTCTCGGGTGCTGTCACCTACGAGCAGTACTTC. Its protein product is CASSQVHGLSGAVTYEQYF.